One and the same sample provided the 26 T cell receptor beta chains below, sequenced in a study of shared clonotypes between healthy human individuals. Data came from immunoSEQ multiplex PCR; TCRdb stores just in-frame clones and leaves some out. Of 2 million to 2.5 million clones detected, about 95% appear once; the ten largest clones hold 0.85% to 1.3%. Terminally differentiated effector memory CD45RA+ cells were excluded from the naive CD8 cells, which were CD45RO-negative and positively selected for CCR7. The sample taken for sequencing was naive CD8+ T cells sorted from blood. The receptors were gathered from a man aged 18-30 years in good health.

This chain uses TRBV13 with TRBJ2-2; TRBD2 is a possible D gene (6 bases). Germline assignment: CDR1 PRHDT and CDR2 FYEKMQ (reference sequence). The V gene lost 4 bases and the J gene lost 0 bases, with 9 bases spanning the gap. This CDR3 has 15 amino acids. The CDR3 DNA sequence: TGTGCCAGCAGCTCATGGACTACGAACACCGGGGAGCTGTTTTTT. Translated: CASSSWTTNTGELFF.

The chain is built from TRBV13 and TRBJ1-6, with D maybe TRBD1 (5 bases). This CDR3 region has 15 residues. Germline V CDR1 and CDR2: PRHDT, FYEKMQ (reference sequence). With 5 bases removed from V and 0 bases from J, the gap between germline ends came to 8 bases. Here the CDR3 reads CASSMGGSYNSPLHF. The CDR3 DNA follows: TGTGCCAGCAGCATGGGGGGCTCCTATAATTCACCCCTCCACTTT.

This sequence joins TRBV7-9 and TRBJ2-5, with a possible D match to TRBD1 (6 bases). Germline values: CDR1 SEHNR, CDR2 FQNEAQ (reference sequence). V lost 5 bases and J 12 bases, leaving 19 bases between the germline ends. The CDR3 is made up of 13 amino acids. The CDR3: CASSPNPRQEKYF. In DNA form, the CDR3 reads TGTGCCAGCAGCCCCAATCCGAGACAGGAGAAGTACTTC.

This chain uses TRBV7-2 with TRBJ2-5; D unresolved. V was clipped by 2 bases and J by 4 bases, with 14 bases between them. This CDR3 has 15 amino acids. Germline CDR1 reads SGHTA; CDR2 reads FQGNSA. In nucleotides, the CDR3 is TGTGCCAGCAGCTTAAGTGGTACTCCCGGAGAGACCCAGTACTTC. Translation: CASSLSGTPGETQYF.

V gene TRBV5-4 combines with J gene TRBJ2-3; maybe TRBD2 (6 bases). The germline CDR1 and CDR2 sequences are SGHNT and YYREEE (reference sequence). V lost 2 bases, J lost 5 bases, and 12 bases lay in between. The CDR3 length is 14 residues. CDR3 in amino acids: CASSFPEEGDTQYF. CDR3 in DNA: TGTGCCAGCAGCTTTCCGGAGGAGGGAGATACGCAGTATTTT.

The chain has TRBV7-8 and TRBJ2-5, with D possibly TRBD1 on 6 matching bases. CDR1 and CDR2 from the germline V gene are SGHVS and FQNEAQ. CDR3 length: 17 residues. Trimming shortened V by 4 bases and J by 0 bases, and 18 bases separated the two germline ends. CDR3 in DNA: TGTGCCAGCAGCTCGATAATCCCCGGACAGAACCAAGAGACCCAGTACTTC. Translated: CASSSIIPGQNQETQYF.

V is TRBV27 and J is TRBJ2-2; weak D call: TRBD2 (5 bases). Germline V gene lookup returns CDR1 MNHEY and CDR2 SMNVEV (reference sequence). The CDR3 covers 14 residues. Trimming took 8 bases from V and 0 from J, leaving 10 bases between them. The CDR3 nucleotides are TGTGCCAGCCAGGCACTAGCGAACACCGGGGAGCTGTTTTTT. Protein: CASQALANTGELFF.

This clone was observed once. The CDR3 nucleotides read TGTGCCAGCAGTTTTGAGGGAGGCCTTGATGAAAAACTGTTTTTT. Encoded protein: CASSFEGGLDEKLFF. V gene TRBV28 combines with J gene TRBJ1-4; D unclear. V was pared by 3 bases and J by 6 bases, with 14 bases between. The CDR3 sequence is 15 residues long. Per the germline V gene, CDR1 is MDHEN and CDR2 is SYDVKM.

The CDR3 is CASSPWTGSEETQYF. The CDR3 nucleotides are TGCGCCAGCAGCCCATGGACAGGGTCGGAGGAGACCCAGTACTTC. The J gene is TRBJ2-5, the V gene TRBV5-1; 8 nucleotides align to TRBD1. CDR3 length equals 15 residues. CDR1 is SGHRS and CDR2 is YFSETQ in the germline V gene. V lost 4 bases, J lost 5 bases, and 10 bases stayed unmatched.

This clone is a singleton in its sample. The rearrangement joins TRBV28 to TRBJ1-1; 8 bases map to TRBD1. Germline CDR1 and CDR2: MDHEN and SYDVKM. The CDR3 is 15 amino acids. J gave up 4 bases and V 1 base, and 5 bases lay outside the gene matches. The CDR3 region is CASSLLTGGATEAFF. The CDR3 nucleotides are TGTGCCAGCAGTTTATTAACAGGGGGGGCCACTGAAGCTTTCTTT. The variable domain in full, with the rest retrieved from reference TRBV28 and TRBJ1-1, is DVKVTQSSRYLVKRTGEKVFLECVQDMDHENMFWYRQDPGLGLRLIYFSYDVKMKEKGDIPEGYSVSREKKERFSLILESASTNQTSMYLCASSLLTGGATEAFFGQGTRLTVV.

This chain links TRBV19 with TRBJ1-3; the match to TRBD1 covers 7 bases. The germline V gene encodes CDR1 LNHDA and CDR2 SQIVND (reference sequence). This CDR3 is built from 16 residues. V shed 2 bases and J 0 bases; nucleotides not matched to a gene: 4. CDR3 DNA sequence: TGTGCCAGTAGTATAACCGACAGGGTCTCTGGAAACACCATATATTTT. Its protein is CASSITDRVSGNTIYF.

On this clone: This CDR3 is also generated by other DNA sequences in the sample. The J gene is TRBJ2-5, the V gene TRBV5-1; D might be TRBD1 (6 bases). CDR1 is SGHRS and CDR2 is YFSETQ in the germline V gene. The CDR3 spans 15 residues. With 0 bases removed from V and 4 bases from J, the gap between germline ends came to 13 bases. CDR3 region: CASSLEGGVGETQYF. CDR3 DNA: TGCGCCAGCAGCTTGGAAGGGGGAGTTGGAGAGACCCAGTACTTC. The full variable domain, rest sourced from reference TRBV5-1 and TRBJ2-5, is KAGVTQTPRYLIKTRGQQVTLSCSPISGHRSVSWYQQTPGQGLQFLFEYFSETQRNKGNFPGRFSGRQFSNSRSEMNVSTLELGDSALYLCASSLEGGVGETQYFGPGTRLLVL.

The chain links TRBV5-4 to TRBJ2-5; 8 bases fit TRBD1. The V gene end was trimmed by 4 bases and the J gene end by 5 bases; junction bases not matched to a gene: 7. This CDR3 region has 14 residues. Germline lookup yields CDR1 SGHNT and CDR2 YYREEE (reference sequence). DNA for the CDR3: TGTGCCAGCAGCCCGACAGGGGCGCAGGAGACCCAGTACTTC. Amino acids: CASSPTGAQETQYF.

DNA for the CDR3: TGTGCCAGCAGCTCGACAGGGTGGGACACTGAAGCTTTCTTT. It codes for CASSSTGWDTEAFF. V is TRBV7-3 and J is TRBJ1-1; TRBD1 agrees at 7 bases. V was clipped by 4 bases and J by 3 bases; unmatched bases: 5. The CDR3 has 14 residues. Per the germline V gene, CDR1 is SGHTA and CDR2 is FQGTGA.

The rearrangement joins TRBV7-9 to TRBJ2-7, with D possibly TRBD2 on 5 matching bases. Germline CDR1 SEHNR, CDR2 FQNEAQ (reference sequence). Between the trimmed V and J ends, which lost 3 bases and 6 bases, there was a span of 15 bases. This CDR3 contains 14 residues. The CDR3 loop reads CASSFPTGSFEQYF. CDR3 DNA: TGTGCCAGCAGCTTCCCGACGGGGTCTTTCGAGCAGTACTTC. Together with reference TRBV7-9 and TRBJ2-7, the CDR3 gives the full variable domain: DTGVSQNPRHKITKRGQNVTFRCDPISEHNRLYWYRQTLGQGPEFLTYFQNEAQLEKSRLLSDRFSAERPKGSFSTLEIQRTEQGDSAMYLCASSFPTGSFEQYFGPGTRLTVT.

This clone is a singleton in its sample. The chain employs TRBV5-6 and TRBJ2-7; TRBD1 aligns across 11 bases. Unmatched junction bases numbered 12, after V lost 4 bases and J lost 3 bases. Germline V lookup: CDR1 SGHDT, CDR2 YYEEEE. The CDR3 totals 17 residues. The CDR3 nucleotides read TGTGCCAGCAGCCCGGGGACAGGGGGGTTCGTAAGCTACGAGCAGTACTTC. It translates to CASSPGTGGFVSYEQYF.

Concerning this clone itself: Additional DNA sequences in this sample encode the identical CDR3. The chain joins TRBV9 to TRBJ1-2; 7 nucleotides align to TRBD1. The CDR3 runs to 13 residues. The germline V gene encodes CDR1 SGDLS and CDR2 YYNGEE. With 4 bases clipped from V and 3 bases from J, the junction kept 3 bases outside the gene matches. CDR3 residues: CASSPGGDYGYTF. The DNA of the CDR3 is TGTGCCAGCAGCCCAGGGGGGGACTATGGCTACACCTTC.

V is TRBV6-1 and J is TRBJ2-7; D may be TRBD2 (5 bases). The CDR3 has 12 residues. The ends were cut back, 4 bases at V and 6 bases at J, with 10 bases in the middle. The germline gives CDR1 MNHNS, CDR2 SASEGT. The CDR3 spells CASSGPGFEQYF. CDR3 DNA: TGTGCCAGCAGTGGCCCGGGGTTCGAGCAGTACTTC.

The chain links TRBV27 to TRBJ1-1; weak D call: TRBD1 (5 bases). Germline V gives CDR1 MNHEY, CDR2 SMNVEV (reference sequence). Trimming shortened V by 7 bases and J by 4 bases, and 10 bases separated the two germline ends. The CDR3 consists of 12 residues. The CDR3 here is CASKRGVTEAFF. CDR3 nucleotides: TGTGCCAGCAAACGAGGGGTCACTGAAGCTTTCTTT.

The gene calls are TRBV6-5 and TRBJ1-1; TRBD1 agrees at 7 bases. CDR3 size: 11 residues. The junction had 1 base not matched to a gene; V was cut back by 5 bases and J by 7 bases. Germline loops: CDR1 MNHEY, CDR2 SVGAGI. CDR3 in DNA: TGTGCCAGCAGTAGGGACAGTGAAGCTTTCTTT. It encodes CASSRDSEAFF.

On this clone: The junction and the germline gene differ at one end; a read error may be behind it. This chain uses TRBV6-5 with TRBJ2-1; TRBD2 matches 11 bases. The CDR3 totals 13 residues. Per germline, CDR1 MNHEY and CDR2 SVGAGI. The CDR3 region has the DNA TGTGCCAGCATGATAGCGGGGGGGACTAATATACTCTTC. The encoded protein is CASMIAGGTNILF.

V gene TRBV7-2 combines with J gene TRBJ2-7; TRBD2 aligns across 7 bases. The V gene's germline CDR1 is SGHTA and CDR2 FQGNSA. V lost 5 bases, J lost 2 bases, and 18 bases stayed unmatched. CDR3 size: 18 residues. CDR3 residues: CASSAGFGEGLKTYEQYF. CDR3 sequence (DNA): TGTGCCAGCAGCGCCGGATTCGGGGAGGGACTTAAAACCTACGAGCAGTACTTC.

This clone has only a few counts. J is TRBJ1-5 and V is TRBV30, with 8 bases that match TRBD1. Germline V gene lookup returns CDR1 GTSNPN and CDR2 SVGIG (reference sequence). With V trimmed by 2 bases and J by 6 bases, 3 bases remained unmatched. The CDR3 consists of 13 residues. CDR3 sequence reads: CAWSSGGVQPQHF. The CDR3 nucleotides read TGTGCCTGGAGTTCAGGGGGCGTTCAGCCCCAGCATTTT.

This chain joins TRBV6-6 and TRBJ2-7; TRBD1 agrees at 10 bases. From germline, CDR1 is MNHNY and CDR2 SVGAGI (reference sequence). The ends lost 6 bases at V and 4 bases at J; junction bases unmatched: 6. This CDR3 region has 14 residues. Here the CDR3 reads CASRVGQGQYEQYF. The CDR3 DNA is TGTGCCAGCAGAGTGGGACAGGGGCAGTACGAGCAGTACTTC.

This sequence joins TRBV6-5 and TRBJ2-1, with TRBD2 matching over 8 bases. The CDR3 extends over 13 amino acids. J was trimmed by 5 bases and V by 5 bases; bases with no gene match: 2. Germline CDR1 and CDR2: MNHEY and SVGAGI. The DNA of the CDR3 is TGTGCCAGCAGTCAGACTAGCGACAATGAGCAGTTCTTC. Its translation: CASSQTSDNEQFF.

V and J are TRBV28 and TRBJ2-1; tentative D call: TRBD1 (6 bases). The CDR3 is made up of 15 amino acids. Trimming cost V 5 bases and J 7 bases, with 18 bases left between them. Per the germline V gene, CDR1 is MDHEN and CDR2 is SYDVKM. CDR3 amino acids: CASSPLGTLSNEQFF. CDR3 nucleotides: TGTGCCAGCAGTCCCCTCGGGACACTATCAAATGAGCAGTTCTTC.